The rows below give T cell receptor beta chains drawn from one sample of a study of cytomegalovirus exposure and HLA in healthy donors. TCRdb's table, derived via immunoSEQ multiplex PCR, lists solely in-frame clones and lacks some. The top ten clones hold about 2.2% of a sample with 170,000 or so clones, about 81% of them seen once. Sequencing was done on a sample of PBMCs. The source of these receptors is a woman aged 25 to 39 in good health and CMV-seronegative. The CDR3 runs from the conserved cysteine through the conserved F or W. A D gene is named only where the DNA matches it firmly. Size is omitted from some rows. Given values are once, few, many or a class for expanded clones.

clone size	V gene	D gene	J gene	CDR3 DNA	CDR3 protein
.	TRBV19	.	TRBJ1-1	TGTGCCAGTAGCCCTCGCGTGGGGGGAGGGATGAACACTGAAGCTTTCTTT	CASSPRVGGGMNTEAFF
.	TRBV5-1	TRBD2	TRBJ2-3	TGCGCCAGCAGCACGGGGACTAGCAGCACAGATACGCAGTATTTT	CASSTGTSSTDTQYF
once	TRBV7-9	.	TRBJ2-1	TGTGCCAGCAGCTGGGGGGCGGGAGATCTCTACAATGAGCAGTTCTTC	CASSWGAGDLYNEQFF
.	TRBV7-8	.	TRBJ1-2	TGTGCCAGCCTGCCTGGGGGGGCGGGTTACGGCTACACCTTC	CASLPGGAGYGYTF
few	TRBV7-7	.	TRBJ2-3	TGTGCTAGCAGCCCGACTGATTTGAGCACAGATACGCAGTATTTT	CASSPTDLSTDTQYF
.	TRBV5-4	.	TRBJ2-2	TGTGCCAGCATTGAGGGCACCGGGGAGCTGTTTTTT	CASIEGTGELFF
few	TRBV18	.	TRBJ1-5	TGTGCCAGCTCATCACTGGGGGAGGGCTCTCAGCCCCAGCATTTT	CASSSLGEGSQPQHF
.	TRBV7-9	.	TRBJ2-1	TGTTCCAGCAGCCACGAAAGGGGACTGGGGAACAATGAGCAGTTCTTC	CSSSHERGLGNNEQFF
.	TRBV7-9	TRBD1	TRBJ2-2	TGTGCCAGCAGCCAACCATACAGGGGAGGGGAGCTGTTTTTT	CASSQPYRGGELFF
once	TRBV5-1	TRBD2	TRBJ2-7	TGCGCCAGCAGCTTGGGGGGCCGGACTAGCGGGGGCTACGAGCAGTACTTC	CASSLGGRTSGGYEQYF
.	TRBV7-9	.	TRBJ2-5	TGTGCCAGCAGCCCACCCGGTCAAGAGACCCAGTACTTC	CASSPPGQETQYF
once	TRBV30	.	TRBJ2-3	TGTGCCTGGAGCAGGACTTCCAGGACCACAGATACGCAGTATTTT	CAWSRTSRTTDTQYF
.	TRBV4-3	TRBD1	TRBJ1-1	TGCGCCAGCAGCCCTCAGACAGGGGAAGCTTTCTTT	CASSPQTGEAFF
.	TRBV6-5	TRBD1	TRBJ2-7	TGTGCCAGCAGTTCGGGACAGCGAACCTACGAGCAGTACTTC	CASSSGQRTYEQYF
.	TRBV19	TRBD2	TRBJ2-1	TGTGCCAGTGAAATGGGGGGGTCCTCCTACAATGAGCAGTTCTTC	CASEMGGSSYNEQFF
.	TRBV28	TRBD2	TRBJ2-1	TGTGCCAGCAGCGGACTAGCGGCCTACAATGAGCAGTTCTTC	CASSGLAAYNEQFF
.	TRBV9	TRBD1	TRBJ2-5	TGTGCCAGCAGCGTCGGGACAGGCGACGGGACCCAGTACTTC	CASSVGTGDGTQYF
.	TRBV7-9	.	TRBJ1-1	TGTGCCAGCAGCTTTACGGGGGAAGGAGCTTTCTTT	CASSFTGEGAFF
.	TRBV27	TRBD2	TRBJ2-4	TGTGCCAGCAGTCCGACAACTAGCGGGAGGCTATCACGGCTAGCCAAAAACAGTCAGTACTTC	CASSPTTSGRLSRLAKNSQYF
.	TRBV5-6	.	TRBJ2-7	TGTGCCAGCAGCTTGTATGCATCTCAGGGGTGGGAGCAGTACTTC	CASSLYASQGWEQYF
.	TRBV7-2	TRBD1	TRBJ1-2	TGTGCCAGCAGCTCAGGCACCCAGGGGGTGGGGGGCTACACCTTC	CASSSGTQGVGGYTF
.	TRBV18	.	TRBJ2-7	TGTGCCAGCTCACCACCGGGGGGCTACGAGCAGTACTTC	CASSPPGGYEQYF
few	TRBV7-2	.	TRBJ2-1	TGTGCCAGCAGCTTGCGCGACAATGAGCAGTTCTTC	CASSLRDNEQFF
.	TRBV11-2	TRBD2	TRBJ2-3	TGTGCCAGCAGCTTCCGTCGGGGGGTAACCACAGATACGCAGTATTTT	CASSFRRGVTTDTQYF
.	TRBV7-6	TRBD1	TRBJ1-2	TGTGCCAGCAGCTTAGGGACAGGGGCCGACTATGGCTACACCTTC	CASSLGTGADYGYTF
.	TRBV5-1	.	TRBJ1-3	TGCGCCAGCAGCTTGGATCTAATGGGGGGCTCTGGAAACACCATATATTTT	CASSLDLMGGSGNTIYF
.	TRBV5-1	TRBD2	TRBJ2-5	TGCGCCAGCAGCTTGGAGCGGGAGGGCCACGGGACCCAGTACTTC	CASSLEREGHGTQYF